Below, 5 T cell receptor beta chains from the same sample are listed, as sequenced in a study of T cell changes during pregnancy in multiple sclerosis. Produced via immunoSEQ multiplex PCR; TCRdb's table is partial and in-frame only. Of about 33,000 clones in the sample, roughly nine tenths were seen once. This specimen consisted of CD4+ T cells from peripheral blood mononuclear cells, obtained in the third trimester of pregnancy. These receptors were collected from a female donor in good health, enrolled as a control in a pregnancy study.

CDR3 in DNA: TGTGCCAGCAGTGTCGGGTTACAAGCTTTCTTT. It yields the protein CASSVGLQAFF. The chain is built from TRBV2 and TRBJ1-1; no reliable D call. Germline V gene lookup returns CDR1 SNHLY and CDR2 FYNNEI. This CDR3 region has 11 residues. Trimming took 4 bases from V and 9 from J, leaving 9 bases between them.

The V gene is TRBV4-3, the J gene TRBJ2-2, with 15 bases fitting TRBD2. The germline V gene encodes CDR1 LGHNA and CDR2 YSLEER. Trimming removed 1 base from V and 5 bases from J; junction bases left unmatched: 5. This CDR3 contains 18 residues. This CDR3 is CASSQGGLAGGLTGELFF. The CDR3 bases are TGCGCCAGCAGCCAAGGGGGACTAGCGGGAGGATTGACCGGGGAGCTGTTTTTT.

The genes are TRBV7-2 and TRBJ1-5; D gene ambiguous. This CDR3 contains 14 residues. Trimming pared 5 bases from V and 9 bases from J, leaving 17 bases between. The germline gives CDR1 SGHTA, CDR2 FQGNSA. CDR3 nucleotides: TGTGCCAGCAGCCTGGACTTTCCTGGGAGGCCCCAGCATTTT. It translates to CASSLDFPGRPQHF.

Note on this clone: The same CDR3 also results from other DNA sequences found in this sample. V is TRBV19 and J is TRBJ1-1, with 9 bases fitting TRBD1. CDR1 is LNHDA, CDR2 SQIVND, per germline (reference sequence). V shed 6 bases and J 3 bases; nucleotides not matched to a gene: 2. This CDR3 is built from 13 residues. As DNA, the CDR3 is TGTGCCAGTAGCCGACAGGGGGACACTGAAGCTTTCTTT. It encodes CASSRQGDTEAFF.

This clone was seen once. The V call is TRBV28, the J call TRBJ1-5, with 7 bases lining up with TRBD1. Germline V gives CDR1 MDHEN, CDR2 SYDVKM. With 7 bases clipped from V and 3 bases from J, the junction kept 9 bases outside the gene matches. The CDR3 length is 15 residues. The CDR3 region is CASIGADRFNQPQHF. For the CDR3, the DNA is TGTGCCAGCATAGGCGCGGACAGGTTCAATCAGCCCCAGCATTTT.